Listed here are 21 T cell receptor beta chains from one sample, sequenced in a study of cytomegalovirus exposure and HLA in healthy donors. PCR involved 60 Vbeta and 13 Jbeta primers. Produced via immunoSEQ multiplex PCR; TCRdb's table is partial and in-frame only. The sample lists 120,000 to 150,000 clones, 60% to 85% occurring once. Sequencing used PBMCs. These receptors were taken from a woman aged 40 to 50 in good health and CMV-seropositive.

The gene calls are TRBV6-6 and TRBJ1-5, with D uncertain. The CDR3 has 13 amino acids. Germline CDR1 and CDR2: MNHNY and SVGAGI (reference sequence). The ends were cut back, 0 bases at V and 7 bases at J, with 7 bases in the middle. CDR3 in DNA: TGTGCCAGCAGTTACTCGAACACCCAGCCCCAGCATTTT. Its translation: CASSYSNTQPQHF.

The chain combines TRBV2 with TRBJ1-6; D might be TRBD1 (6 bases). CDR3 length: 14 residues. Trimming took 5 bases from V and 7 from J, leaving 12 bases between them. Germline CDR1 SNHLY, CDR2 FYNNEI. The CDR3 loop is CASSYGQSNSPLHF. The CDR3 DNA reads TGTGCCAGCAGTTATGGACAGAGCAATTCACCCCTCCACTTT. Supplemented by reference TRBV2 and TRBJ1-6, the full variable domain reads EPEVTQTPSHQVTQMGQEVILRCVPISNHLYFYWYRQILGQKVEFLVSFYNNEISEKSEIFDDQFSVERPDGSNFTLKIRSTKLEDSAMYFCASSYGQSNSPLHFGNGTRLTVT.

V and J are TRBV4-1 and TRBJ2-4, with D possibly matching TRBD2 (6 bases). V lost 0 bases and J lost 9, with 15 bases in between. Germline V CDR1 and CDR2: MGHRA, YSYEKL. The CDR3 totals 15 residues. The CDR3 coding sequence is TGCGCCAGCAGCCAAGAATTGGCGGGGTATAGCATTCAGTACTTC. Translated, it gives CASSQELAGYSIQYF.

The chain combines TRBV7-3 with TRBJ2-7; 8 nucleotides align to TRBD1. The V gene end was trimmed by 5 bases and the J gene end by 3 bases; junction bases not matched to a gene: 9. CDR1 is SGHTA, CDR2 FQGTGA, per germline. The CDR3 totals 15 residues. The CDR3 nucleotides are TGTGCCAGCAGCCCTGACAGGGGCCCAGGCTACGAGCAGTACTTC. It translates to CASSPDRGPGYEQYF.

This chain joins TRBV14 and TRBJ2-5; TRBD2 matches at 10 bases. CDR3 length: 14 amino acids. Germline CDR1 and CDR2: SGHDN and FVKESK. Trimming took 5 bases from V and 7 from J; bases not matched to a gene: 7. The CDR3, as DNA: TGTGCCAGCAGCTCCCTAGCGGGGGAGGTGACCCAGTACTTC. Its translation is CASSSLAGEVTQYF.

The CDR3 reads CAISDHPQGEKLFF. CDR3 nucleotides: TGTGCCATCAGTGATCACCCGCAGGGTGAAAAACTGTTTTTT. This sequence joins TRBV10-3 and TRBJ1-4; possibly TRBD1 for D (5 bases). This CDR3 comprises 14 residues. Trimming stripped 3 bases from V and 7 bases from J, with 12 bases between. Germline values: CDR1 ENHRY, CDR2 SYGVKD.

The rearrangement uses TRBV7-6 and TRBJ2-7; 12 nucleotides align to TRBD2. J was trimmed by 7 bases and V by 5 bases; bases with no gene match: 6. This CDR3 spans 14 amino acids. Germline V gives CDR1 SGHVS, CDR2 FNYEAQ. The CDR3: CASSRLAGVGEQYF. The CDR3 region has the DNA TGTGCCAGCAGCCGACTAGCGGGGGTGGGAGAGCAGTACTTC.

The table lists this clone with a few counts. The chain uses TRBV6-5 and TRBJ1-2; the D gene is possibly TRBD1 (6 bases). The germline gives CDR1 MNHEY, CDR2 SVGAGI. CDR3 size: 13 residues. V was shortened by 8 bases and J by 8 bases, with 18 bases between the two germline ends. In DNA, the CDR3 is TGTGCCAGCTCCGGGGACACCCTTTGGGGCTACACCTTC. Its protein is CASSGDTLWGYTF.

This chain uses TRBV28 with TRBJ1-2; perhaps TRBD1 as D (5 bases). Germline V gene lookup returns CDR1 MDHEN and CDR2 SYDVKM. This CDR3 spans 14 amino acids. V gave up 5 bases and J gave up 0 bases, with 10 bases separating them. The CDR3 here is CASSQQGTNYGYTF. CDR3 DNA: TGTGCCAGCAGTCAGCAGGGAACTAACTATGGCTACACCTTC.

This clone was detected once. The chain has TRBV25-1 and TRBJ2-7; TRBD1 agrees at 8 bases. Germline V gene sequence: CDR1 MGHDK, CDR2 SYGVNS. V lost 4 bases, J lost 3 bases, and 8 bases stayed unmatched. This CDR3 spans 15 amino acids. The CDR3, as DNA: TGTGCCAGCAGTGCTATGACAGGGGCCAACTACGAGCAGTACTTC. Its protein is CASSAMTGANYEQYF.

The genes are TRBV5-1 and TRBJ2-5; D is ambiguous. V lost 2 bases and J lost 2, with 4 bases in between. This CDR3 has 12 residues. Germline V gene lookup returns CDR1 SGHRS and CDR2 YFSETQ. The CDR3 region has the DNA TGCGCCAGCAGCTTTAATCAAGAGACCCAGTACTTC. It is translated as CASSFNQETQYF.

The gene calls are TRBV6-1 and TRBJ1-5, with TRBD1 matching over 12 bases. The CDR3 has 16 amino acids. Germline assignment: CDR1 MNHNS and CDR2 SASEGT. V gave up 4 bases and J gave up 6 bases; unmatched junction bases: 7. The DNA of the CDR3 is TGTGCCAGCAGTGTTGGGGGACAGGGGGCTCTTCAGCCCCAGCATTTT. It yields the protein CASSVGGQGALQPQHF.

In DNA form, the CDR3 reads TGTGCCAGCAGTTTATGGGGGGGGGCCCAGGAGTACCAAGAGACCCAGTACTTC. Translated, it gives CASSLWGGAQEYQETQYF. The V and J genes are TRBV28 and TRBJ2-5; D is possibly TRBD2 (7 bases). Per the germline V gene, CDR1 is MDHEN and CDR2 is SYDVKM. V gave up 0 bases and J gave up 0 bases, with 17 bases separating them. The length of the CDR3 is 18 residues.

The sample holds a few counts of this clone. V is TRBV11-2 and J is TRBJ2-7; D is undetermined. CDR1 and CDR2 (germline): SGHAT, FQNNGV. V was shortened by 3 bases and J by 0 bases, with 6 bases between the two germline ends. This CDR3 has 13 amino acids. This CDR3 is CASSFSLSYEQYF. For the CDR3, the DNA is TGTGCCAGCAGCTTTTCCCTCTCCTACGAGCAGTACTTC.

The chain links TRBV18 to TRBJ2-5, with TRBD1 identical over 8 bases. CDR1 KGHSH and CDR2 LQKENI come from the germline V gene. J lost 5 bases, V lost 3 bases, and 5 bases had no gene match. CDR3 size: 14 residues. Here the CDR3 reads CASSPGQGLETQYF. In DNA form, the CDR3 reads TGTGCCAGCTCACCCGGACAGGGACTCGAGACCCAGTACTTC.

The V call is TRBV10-2, the J call TRBJ1-5; D is unclear. V was shortened by 6 bases and J by 4 bases, with 7 bases between the two germline ends. There are 12 residues in the CDR3. CDR1 WSHSY and CDR2 SAAADI come from the germline V gene. The CDR3 reads CASRGSNQPQHF. DNA for the CDR3: TGCGCCAGCAGGGGCAGTAATCAGCCCCAGCATTTT.

This chain uses TRBV7-2 with TRBJ1-6; a possible D gene is TRBD1 (5 bases). The CDR3 is 14 amino acids. Germline CDR1 reads SGHTA; CDR2 reads FQGNSA. V was cut by 2 bases and J by 10 bases, with 12 bases left in between. In DNA form, the CDR3 reads TGTGCCAGCAGCTTACAGGGAGGCGCATCACCCCTCCACTTT. Its protein product is CASSLQGGASPLHF.

The chain links TRBV18 to TRBJ2-7, with TRBD1 identical over 8 bases. Trimming at V came to 4 bases and at J to 2 bases, leaving 4 bases not matched to a gene. Germline assignment: CDR1 KGHSH and CDR2 LQKENI. CDR3 length: 14 residues. The CDR3: CASSRDRGPYEQYF. The CDR3 coding sequence is TGTGCCAGCTCACGAGACAGGGGTCCCTACGAGCAGTACTTC. Variable domain in full (rest from reference TRBV18 and TRBJ2-7): NAGVMQNPRHLVRRRGQEARLRCSPMKGHSHVYWYRQLPEEGLKFMVYLQKENIIDESGMPKERFSAEFPKEGPSILRIQQVVRGDSAAYFCASSRDRGPYEQYFGPGTRLTVT.

The V gene is TRBV4-1, the J gene TRBJ2-7; 7 bases agree with TRBD2. V shed 1 base and J 4 bases; nucleotides not matched to a gene: 10. Germline-derived CDR1 and CDR2 are MGHRA and YSYEKL. This CDR3 region has 16 residues. The CDR3 spells CASSQGMGGSGYEQYF. As DNA, the CDR3 is TGCGCCAGCAGCCAAGGGATGGGGGGGTCAGGGTACGAGCAGTACTTC.

This chain joins TRBV2 and TRBJ1-5; D is uncertain. Trimming took off 1 base at V and 4 bases at J, with 11 bases between the two ends. CDR3 length: 15 amino acids. Per germline, CDR1 SNHLY and CDR2 FYNNEI. The CDR3 spells CASSEGPTANQPQHF. The DNA for the CDR3 is TGTGCCAGCAGTGAAGGACCCACAGCTAATCAGCCCCAGCATTTT.

The chain recombines TRBV5-5 with TRBJ1-5; 12 bases fit TRBD1. The CDR3 length is 15 residues. Germline CDR1 reads SGHKS; CDR2 reads YYEKEE (reference sequence). Trimming removed 3 bases from V and 6 bases from J; junction bases left unmatched: 4. CDR3 amino acids: CASSSGQGAAQPQHF. CDR3 in DNA: TGTGCCAGCAGCTCGGGACAGGGGGCGGCTCAGCCCCAGCATTTT.